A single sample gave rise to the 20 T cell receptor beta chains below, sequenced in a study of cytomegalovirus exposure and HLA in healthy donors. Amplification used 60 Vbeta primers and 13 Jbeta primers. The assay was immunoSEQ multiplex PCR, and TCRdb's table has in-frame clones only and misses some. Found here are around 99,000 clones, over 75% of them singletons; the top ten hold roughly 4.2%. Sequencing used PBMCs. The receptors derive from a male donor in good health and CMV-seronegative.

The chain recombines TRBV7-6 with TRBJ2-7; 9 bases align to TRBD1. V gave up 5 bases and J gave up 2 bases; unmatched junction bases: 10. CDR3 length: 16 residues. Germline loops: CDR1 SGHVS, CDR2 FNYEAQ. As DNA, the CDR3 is TGTGCCAGCAGCGCCTTACAGGGGGCCCCCCCCTACGAGCAGTACTTC. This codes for CASSALQGAPPYEQYF.

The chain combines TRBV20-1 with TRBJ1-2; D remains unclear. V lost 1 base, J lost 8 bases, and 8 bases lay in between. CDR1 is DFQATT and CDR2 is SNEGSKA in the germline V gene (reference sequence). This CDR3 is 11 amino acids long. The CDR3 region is CSARGWAGYTF. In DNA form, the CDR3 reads TGCAGTGCTAGAGGTTGGGCGGGCTACACCTTC.

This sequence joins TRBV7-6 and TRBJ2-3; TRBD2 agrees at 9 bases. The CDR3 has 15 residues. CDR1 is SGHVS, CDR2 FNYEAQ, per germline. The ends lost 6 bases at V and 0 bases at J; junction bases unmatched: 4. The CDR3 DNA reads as TGTGCCAGCAGACGAACTAGCGGGAGCACAGATACGCAGTATTTT. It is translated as CASRRTSGSTDTQYF.

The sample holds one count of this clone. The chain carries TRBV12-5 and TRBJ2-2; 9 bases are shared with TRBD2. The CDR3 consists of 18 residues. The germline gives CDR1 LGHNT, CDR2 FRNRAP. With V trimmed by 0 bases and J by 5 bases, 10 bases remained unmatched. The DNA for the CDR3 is TGTGCTAGTGGTTTGGTACATGGTAGCGGGAGATCTACCGGGGAGCTGTTTTTT. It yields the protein CASGLVHGSGRSTGELFF.

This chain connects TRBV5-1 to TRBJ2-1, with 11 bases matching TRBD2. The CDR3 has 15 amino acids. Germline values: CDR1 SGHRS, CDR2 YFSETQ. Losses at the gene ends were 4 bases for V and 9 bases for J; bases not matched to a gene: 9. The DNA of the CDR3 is TGCGCCAGCAGCGTGACTAGCGGGGCCTCGCGTGAGCAGTTCTTC. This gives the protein CASSVTSGASREQFF.

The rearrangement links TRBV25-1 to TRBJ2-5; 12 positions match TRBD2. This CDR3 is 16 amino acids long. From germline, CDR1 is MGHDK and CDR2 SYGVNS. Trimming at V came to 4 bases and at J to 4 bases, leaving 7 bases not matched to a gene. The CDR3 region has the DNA TGTGCCAGCAGTGTTACCGGGACTAGCGGGTTAGAGACCCAGTACTTC. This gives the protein CASSVTGTSGLETQYF.

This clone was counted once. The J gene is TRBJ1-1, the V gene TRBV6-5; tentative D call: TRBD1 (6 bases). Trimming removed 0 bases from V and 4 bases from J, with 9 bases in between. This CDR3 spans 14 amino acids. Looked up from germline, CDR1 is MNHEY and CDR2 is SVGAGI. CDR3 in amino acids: CASSYSRTVTEAFF. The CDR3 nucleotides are TGTGCCAGCAGTTACTCCAGGACAGTCACTGAAGCTTTCTTT.

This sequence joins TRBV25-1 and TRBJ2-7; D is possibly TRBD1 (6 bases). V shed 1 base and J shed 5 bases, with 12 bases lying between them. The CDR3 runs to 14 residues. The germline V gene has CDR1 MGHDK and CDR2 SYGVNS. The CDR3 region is CASSELGAGDEQYF. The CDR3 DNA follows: TGTGCCAGCAGTGAATTGGGCGCAGGGGACGAGCAGTACTTC.

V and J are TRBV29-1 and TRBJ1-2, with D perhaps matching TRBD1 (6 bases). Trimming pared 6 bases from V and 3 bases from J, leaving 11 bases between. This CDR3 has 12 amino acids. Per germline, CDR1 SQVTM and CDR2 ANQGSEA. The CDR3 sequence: CSVERQDYGYTF. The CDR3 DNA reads TGCAGCGTCGAAAGACAGGACTATGGCTACACCTTC.

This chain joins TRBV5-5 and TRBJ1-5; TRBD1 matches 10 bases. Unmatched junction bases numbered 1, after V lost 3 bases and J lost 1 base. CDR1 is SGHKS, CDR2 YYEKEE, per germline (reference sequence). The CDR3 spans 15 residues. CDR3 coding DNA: TGTGCCAGCAGCTGGGACAGGGGCAGCAATCAGCCCCAGCATTTT. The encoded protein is CASSWDRGSNQPQHF.

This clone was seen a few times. The CDR3 region has the DNA TGTGCCATCAGGGAGGCTAGCGGGAGTGGGCAGTACTTC. It encodes CAIREASGSGQYF. The chain combines TRBV10-3 with TRBJ2-7; TRBD2 agrees at 10 bases. This CDR3 contains 13 residues. Germline V gene data show CDR1 as ENHRY and CDR2 as SYGVKD. V lost 6 bases, J lost 9 bases, and 8 bases stayed unmatched.

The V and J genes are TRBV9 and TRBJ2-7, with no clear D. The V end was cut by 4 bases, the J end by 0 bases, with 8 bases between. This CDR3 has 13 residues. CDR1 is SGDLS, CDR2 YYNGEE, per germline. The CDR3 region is CASSHGPSYEQYF. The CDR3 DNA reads TGTGCCAGCAGCCATGGGCCCTCCTACGAGCAGTACTTC.

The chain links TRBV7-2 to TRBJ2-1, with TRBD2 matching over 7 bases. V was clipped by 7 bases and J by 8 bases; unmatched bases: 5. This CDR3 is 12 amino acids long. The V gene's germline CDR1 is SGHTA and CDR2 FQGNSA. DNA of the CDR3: TGTGCCAGCACCCGGGCGGGGGATGAGCAGTTCTTC. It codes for CASTRAGDEQFF.

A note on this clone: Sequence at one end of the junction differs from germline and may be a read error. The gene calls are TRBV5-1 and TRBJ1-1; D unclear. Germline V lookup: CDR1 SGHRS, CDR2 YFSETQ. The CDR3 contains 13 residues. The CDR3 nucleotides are TGCGCCAGCAGCTCCCCGGCGGGCACTAAAGCTTTCTTT. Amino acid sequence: CASSSPAGTKAFF.

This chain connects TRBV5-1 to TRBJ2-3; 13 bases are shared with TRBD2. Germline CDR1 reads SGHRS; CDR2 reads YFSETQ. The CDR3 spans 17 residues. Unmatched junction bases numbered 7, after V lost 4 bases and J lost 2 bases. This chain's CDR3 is CASSPGTSGINTDTQYF. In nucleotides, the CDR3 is TGCGCCAGCAGCCCAGGGACTAGCGGGATAAACACAGATACGCAGTATTTT.

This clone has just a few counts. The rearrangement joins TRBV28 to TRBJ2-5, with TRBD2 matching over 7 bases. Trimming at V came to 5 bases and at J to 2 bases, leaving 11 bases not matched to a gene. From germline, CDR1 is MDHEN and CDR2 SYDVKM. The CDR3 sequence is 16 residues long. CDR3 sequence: CASSQRGVAAQETQYF. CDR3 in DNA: TGTGCCAGCAGTCAACGGGGGGTAGCAGCACAAGAGACCCAGTACTTC. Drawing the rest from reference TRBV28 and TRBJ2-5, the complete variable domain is DVKVTQSSRYLVKRTGEKVFLECVQDMDHENMFWYRQDPGLGLRLIYFSYDVKMKEKGDIPEGYSVSREKKERFSLILESASTNQTSMYLCASSQRGVAAQETQYFGPGTRLLVL.

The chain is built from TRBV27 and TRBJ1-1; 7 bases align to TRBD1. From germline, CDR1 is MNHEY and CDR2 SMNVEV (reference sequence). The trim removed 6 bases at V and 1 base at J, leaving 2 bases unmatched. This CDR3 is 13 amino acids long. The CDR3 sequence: CASRWTGNTEAFF. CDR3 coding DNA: TGTGCCAGCAGGTGGACAGGGAACACTGAAGCTTTCTTT.

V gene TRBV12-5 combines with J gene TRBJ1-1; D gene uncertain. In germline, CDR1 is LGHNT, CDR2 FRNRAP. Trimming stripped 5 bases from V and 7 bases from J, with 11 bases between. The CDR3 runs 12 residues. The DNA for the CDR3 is TGTGCTAGTGGTCCGTTTGGCTTTGAAGCTTTCTTT. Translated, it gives CASGPFGFEAFF. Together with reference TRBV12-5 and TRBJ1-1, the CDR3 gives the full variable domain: DARVTQTPRHKVTEMGQEVTMRCQPILGHNTVFWYRQTMMQGLELLAYFRNRAPLDDSGMPKDRFSAEMPDATLATLKIQPSEPRDSAVYFCASGPFGFEAFFGQGTRLTVV.

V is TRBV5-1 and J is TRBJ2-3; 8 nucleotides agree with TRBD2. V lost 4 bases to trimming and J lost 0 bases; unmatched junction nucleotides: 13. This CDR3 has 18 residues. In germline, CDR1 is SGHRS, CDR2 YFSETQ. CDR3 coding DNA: TGCGCCAGCAGCCTCTCCGGGACTAGGGCTCCTAGCACAGATACGCAGTATTTT. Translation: CASSLSGTRAPSTDTQYF. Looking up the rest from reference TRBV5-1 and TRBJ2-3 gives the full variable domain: KAGVTQTPRYLIKTRGQQVTLSCSPISGHRSVSWYQQTPGQGLQFLFEYFSETQRNKGNFPGRFSGRQFSNSRSEMNVSTLELGDSALYLCASSLSGTRAPSTDTQYFGPGTRLTVL.

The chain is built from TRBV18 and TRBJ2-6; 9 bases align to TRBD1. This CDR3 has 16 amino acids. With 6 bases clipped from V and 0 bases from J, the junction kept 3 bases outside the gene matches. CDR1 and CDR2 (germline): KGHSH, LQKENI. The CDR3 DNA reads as TGTGCCAGCTCTCCGACAGGGGGCTCTGGGGCCAACGTCCTGACTTTC. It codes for CASSPTGGSGANVLTF.